This T cell receptor beta chain is from a study of blood T cells in healthy people across ages. Notes on the study in general: Percentage of naive T cells showed a strong correlation with TCR beta diversity.

The CDR3 contains 12 residues. CDR1 SGHAT and CDR2 FQNNGV come from the germline V gene. The V end lost 6 bases, the J end lost 0 bases, and 4 bases lay between the germline ends. Sample-barcoded 5' priming and a J-beta primer mix drove a second PCR of 7 to 11 cycles. At least 2.5 million CDR3-containing paired-end reads were obtained per sample. One entry per CDR3 protein results from TCRdb running MiXCR on the 5' RACE reads. The sample shows 600,000 to 1,000,000 distinct CDR3 sequences, 58% of them seen only once. About this clonotype itself: Its antigen is undetermined.

The sample taken for sequencing was blood. The V gene is TRBV11-2, the J gene TRBJ2-3; D remains unclear. The receptor comes from a young man in good health. The CDR3 DNA is TGTGCCAGCAGGGGTAGCACAGATACGCAGTATTTT. Translating it yields CASRGSTDTQYF.